The next 19 T cell receptor beta chains were all read from a single sample in a study of cytomegalovirus exposure and HLA in healthy donors. Primers: 60 Vbeta forward and 13 Jbeta reverse. The method was immunoSEQ multiplex PCR; TCRdb's version includes in-frame clones alone and lacks a portion of them. Among roughly 220,000 clones listed, roughly 80% were seen once. The sequencing input was PBMCs. Receptors were obtained from a man aged 45-65 years in good health and CMV-seronegative.

The genes are TRBV2 and TRBJ2-7; 10 positions match TRBD2. This CDR3 is built from 16 residues. Losses at the gene ends were 7 bases for V and 6 bases for J; bases not matched to a gene: 15. Germline V gene sequence: CDR1 SNHLY, CDR2 FYNNEI. CDR3 region: CASTGVARGTSVEQYF. Written as DNA, the CDR3 is TGTGCCAGCACCGGTGTGGCCCGCGGGACTAGCGTCGAGCAGTACTTC.

This chain uses TRBV30 with TRBJ1-6, with D possibly being TRBD1 (6 bases). V was trimmed by 4 bases and J by 7 bases, leaving 8 bases between them. CDR1 and CDR2 (germline): GTSNPN, SVGIG (reference sequence). The CDR3 is made up of 12 amino acids. CDR3 DNA sequence: TGTGCCTGGAAACAGGGAAATTCACCCCTCCACTTT. Its protein is CAWKQGNSPLHF.

The chain combines TRBV2 with TRBJ2-7; 10 nucleotides match TRBD2. Germline trimming cut 3 bases from V and 6 bases from J; bases unmatched to any gene: 8. The CDR3 consists of 15 residues. CDR1 is SNHLY, CDR2 FYNNEI, per germline. The CDR3 loop reads CASSDLAGVLGEQYF. As DNA, the CDR3 is TGTGCCAGCAGTGACCTAGCGGGAGTTTTGGGCGAGCAGTACTTC.

J is TRBJ2-2 and V is TRBV7-3; 9 nucleotides agree with TRBD2. The V and J ends lost 0 bases and 4 bases, in that order; junction bases with no gene match: 3. Per the germline V gene, CDR1 is SGHTA and CDR2 is FQGTGA. This CDR3 has 16 residues. The CDR3: CASSLTSGSVTGELFF. As DNA, the CDR3 is TGTGCCAGCAGCTTAACTAGCGGGAGTGTCACCGGGGAGCTGTTTTTT.

The V call is TRBV27, the J call TRBJ1-2; D may be TRBD1 (5 bases). The CDR3 covers 14 residues. Trimming shortened V by 5 bases and J by 8 bases, and 18 bases separated the two germline ends. From germline, CDR1 is MNHEY and CDR2 SMNVEV (reference sequence). This chain's CDR3 is CASSPSSRVDGYTF. DNA for the CDR3: TGTGCCAGCAGTCCGTCAAGCAGGGTCGACGGCTACACCTTC.

This rearrangement joins TRBV30 to TRBJ2-7, with 9 positions matching TRBD1. The CDR3 consists of 16 residues. With 2 bases clipped from V and 3 bases from J, the junction kept 11 bases outside the gene matches. CDR1 and CDR2 from the germline V gene are GTSNPN and SVGIG (reference sequence). The CDR3 region is CAWSNPSGTGIYEQYF. The CDR3 DNA follows: TGTGCCTGGAGTAATCCATCCGGGACAGGGATCTACGAGCAGTACTTC.

The CDR3 coding sequence is TGTGCCAGCTCACCATCTCCCAACTTGGGGGGGAGTTTTGGTCGGGGGCAGTTCTTC. Its protein product is CASSPSPNLGGSFGRGQFF. The chain joins TRBV18 to TRBJ2-1; 7 bases line up with TRBD2. Germline V gives CDR1 KGHSH, CDR2 LQKENI. The trim removed 2 bases at V and 12 bases at J, leaving 25 bases unmatched. The CDR3 has 19 residues.

This sequence joins TRBV6-6 and TRBJ1-1; D remains ambiguous. Trimming cost V 3 bases and J 1 base, with 9 bases left between them. In germline, CDR1 is MNHNY, CDR2 SVGAGI (reference sequence). This CDR3 is built from 14 residues. CDR3: CASSYAAENTEAFF. The CDR3 nucleotides read TGTGCCAGCAGTTATGCCGCGGAGAACACTGAAGCTTTCTTT.

This clone was seen more than once but under ten times. The chain employs TRBV7-9 and TRBJ2-3; D gene ambiguous. This CDR3 is built from 15 residues. Germline values: CDR1 SEHNR, CDR2 FQNEAQ (reference sequence). The V and J ends lost 0 bases and 0 bases respectively, with 7 bases between them. DNA for the CDR3: TGTGCCAGCAGCTTAGCCATTGGCAGCACAGATACGCAGTATTTT. It encodes CASSLAIGSTDTQYF.

V is TRBV28 and J is TRBJ1-4; D unclear. Trimming took 1 base from V and 8 from J, leaving 14 bases between them. The CDR3 runs 15 residues. The germline V gene encodes CDR1 MDHEN and CDR2 SYDVKM. The CDR3 region is CASSLSSQFVEKLFF. CDR3 coding DNA: TGTGCCAGCAGTTTATCATCACAGTTTGTAGAAAAACTGTTTTTT. The full variable domain, its missing parts supplied by reference TRBV28 and TRBJ1-4, is DVKVTQSSRYLVKRTGEKVFLECVQDMDHENMFWYRQDPGLGLRLIYFSYDVKMKEKGDIPEGYSVSREKKERFSLILESASTNQTSMYLCASSLSSQFVEKLFFGSGTQLSVL.

The V and J genes are TRBV4-2 and TRBJ1-6; no definite D call. Germline CDR1 is LGHNA and CDR2 is YNFKEQ. The CDR3 loop spans 14 amino acids. With 3 bases removed from V and 6 bases from J, the gap between germline ends came to 9 bases. The DNA of the CDR3 is TGTGCCAGCAGCCAGTCAGAAATTAATTCACCCCTCCACTTT. Its protein is CASSQSEINSPLHF.

In this sample, this clone turned up once. The same CDR3 is also encoded by other DNA sequences in this sample. The chain combines TRBV4-1 with TRBJ2-7, with TRBD1 matching 11 bases. This CDR3 has 14 amino acids. Germline V CDR1 and CDR2: MGHRA, YSYEKL. Losses at the gene ends were 3 bases for V and 2 bases for J; bases not matched to a gene: 0. CDR3 region: CASSQGQGAYEQYF. CDR3 DNA sequence: TGCGCCAGCAGCCAGGGACAGGGGGCCTACGAGCAGTACTTC.

The CDR3 nucleotides read TGTGCCAGCAGGCTAACGGGAGGGAACACCGGGGAGCTGTTTTTT. This sequence encodes CASRLTGGNTGELFF. V is TRBV5-4 and J is TRBJ2-2, with 7 bases fitting TRBD2. The germline gives CDR1 SGHNT, CDR2 YYREEE (reference sequence). With 5 bases clipped from V and 1 base from J, the junction kept 5 bases outside the gene matches. The length of the CDR3 is 15 residues.

V usage is TRBV7-2 and J usage is TRBJ2-1; 7 nucleotides align to TRBD2. Germline-derived CDR1 and CDR2 are SGHTA and FQGNSA. The V and J ends lost 5 bases and 0 bases, in that order; junction bases with no gene match: 7. CDR3 length: 16 residues. The CDR3 DNA reads TGTGCCAGCAGCCGGGTCGGCGGGAGCTCCTACAATGAGCAGTTCTTC. It yields the protein CASSRVGGSSYNEQFF.

This clone was picked up a small number of times. This chain connects TRBV27 to TRBJ1-1; 7 bases line up with TRBD1. The germline V gene has CDR1 MNHEY and CDR2 SMNVEV (reference sequence). The CDR3 consists of 12 residues. The ends lost 6 bases at V and 3 bases at J; junction bases unmatched: 1. The CDR3 region has the DNA TGTGCCAGCAGAACAGGGGACACTGAAGCTTTCTTT. Amino acids: CASRTGDTEAFF.

This chain uses TRBV7-9 with TRBJ2-7; 14 bases are a match to TRBD2. The CDR3 length is 16 residues. Germline V gene sequence: CDR1 SEHNR, CDR2 FQNEAQ (reference sequence). The J segment lost 5 bases and the V segment lost 5 bases, leaving 8 bases of the junction unmatched. In nucleotides, the CDR3 is TGTGCCAGCAGCCCAGGACTAGCGGGAGGAATTAACGAGCAGTACTTC. Its translation is CASSPGLAGGINEQYF. Complete variable domain (other parts from reference TRBV7-9 and TRBJ2-7): DTGVSQNPRHKITKRGQNVTFRCDPISEHNRLYWYRQTLGQGPEFLTYFQNEAQLEKSRLLSDRFSAERPKGSFSTLEIQRTEQGDSAMYLCASSPGLAGGINEQYFGPGTRLTVT.

This clone was seen only once. The chain recombines TRBV6-5 with TRBJ2-7, with 9 bases that match TRBD1. Germline-derived CDR1 and CDR2 are MNHEY and SVGAGI. Unmatched junction bases numbered 7, after V lost 7 bases and J lost 0 bases. This CDR3 contains 15 residues. CDR3 protein: CASIQRQGGSYEQYF. CDR3 DNA: TGTGCCAGCATCCAAAGACAGGGGGGCTCCTACGAGCAGTACTTC.

The rearrangement joins TRBV5-4 to TRBJ2-4; D may be TRBD2 (6 bases). V was clipped by 4 bases and J by 3 bases, with 14 bases between them. The V gene's germline CDR1 is SGHNT and CDR2 YYREEE (reference sequence). The CDR3 sequence is 15 residues long. The CDR3 coding sequence is TGTGCCAGCAGCCCATGGGGGGAGAGCAAAAACATTCAGTACTTC. This encodes CASSPWGESKNIQYF.

J is TRBJ1-5 and V is TRBV12-5; D ambiguous. The CDR3 runs 12 residues. Germline CDR1 reads LGHNT; CDR2 reads FRNRAP. V lost 6 bases and J lost 3, with 6 bases in between. Here the CDR3 reads CASGQPNQPQHF. The CDR3 DNA follows: TGTGCTAGTGGACAGCCCAATCAGCCCCAGCATTTT.